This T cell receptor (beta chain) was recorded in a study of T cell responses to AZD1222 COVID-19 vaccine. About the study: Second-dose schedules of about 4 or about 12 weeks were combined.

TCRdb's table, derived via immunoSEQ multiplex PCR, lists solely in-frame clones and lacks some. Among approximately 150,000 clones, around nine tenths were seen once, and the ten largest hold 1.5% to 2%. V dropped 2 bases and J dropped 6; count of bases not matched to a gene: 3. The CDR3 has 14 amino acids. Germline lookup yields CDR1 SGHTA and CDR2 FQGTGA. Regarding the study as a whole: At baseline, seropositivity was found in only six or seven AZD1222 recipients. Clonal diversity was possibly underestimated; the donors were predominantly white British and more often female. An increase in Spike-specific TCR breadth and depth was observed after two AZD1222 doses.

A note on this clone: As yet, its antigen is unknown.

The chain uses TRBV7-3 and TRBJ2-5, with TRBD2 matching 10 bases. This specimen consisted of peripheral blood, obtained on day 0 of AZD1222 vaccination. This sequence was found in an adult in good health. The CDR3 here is CASSLLAGVQTQYF. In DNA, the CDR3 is TGTGCCAGCAGCTTACTAGCGGGGGTTCAGACCCAGTACTTC.